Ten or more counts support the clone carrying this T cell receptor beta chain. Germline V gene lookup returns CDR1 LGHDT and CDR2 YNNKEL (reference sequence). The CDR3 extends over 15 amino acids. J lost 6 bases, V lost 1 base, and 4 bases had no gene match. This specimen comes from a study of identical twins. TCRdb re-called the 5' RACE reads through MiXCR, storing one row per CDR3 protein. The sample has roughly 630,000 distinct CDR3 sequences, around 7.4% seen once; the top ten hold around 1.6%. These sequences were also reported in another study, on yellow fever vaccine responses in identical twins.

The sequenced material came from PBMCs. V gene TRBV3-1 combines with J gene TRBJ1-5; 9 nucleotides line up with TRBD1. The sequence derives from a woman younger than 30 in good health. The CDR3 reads CASSQGDRDTQPQHF. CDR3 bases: TGTGCCAGCAGCCAAGGGGACAGGGATACTCAGCCCCAGCATTTT.